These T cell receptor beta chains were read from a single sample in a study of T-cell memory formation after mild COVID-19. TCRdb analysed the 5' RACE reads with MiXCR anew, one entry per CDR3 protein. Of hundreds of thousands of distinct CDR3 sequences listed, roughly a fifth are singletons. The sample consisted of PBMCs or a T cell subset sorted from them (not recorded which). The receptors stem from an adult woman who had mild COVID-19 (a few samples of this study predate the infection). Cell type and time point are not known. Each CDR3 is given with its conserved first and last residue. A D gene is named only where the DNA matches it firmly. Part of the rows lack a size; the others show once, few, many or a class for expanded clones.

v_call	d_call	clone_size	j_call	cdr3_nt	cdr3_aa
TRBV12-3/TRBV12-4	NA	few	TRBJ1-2	TGTGCCAGCAGCCCCCTCCAGGGAGCTGGTGGCTACACCTTC	CASSPLQGAGGYTF
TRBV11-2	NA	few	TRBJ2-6	TGTGCCAGCAGCTCGCCTCCAGGGAGTCGATTCTCTGGGGCCAACGTCCTGACTTTC	CASSSPPGSRFSGANVLTF
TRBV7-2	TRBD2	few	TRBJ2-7	TGTGCCAGCAGCTTATCCGGGACTAGCGGGAGAAGCGAGCAGTACTTC	CASSLSGTSGRSEQYF
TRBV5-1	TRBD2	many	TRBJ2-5	TGCGCCAGCAGCCCCCAGAGCGGGGGGAAGACCCAGTACTTC	CASSPQSGGKTQYF
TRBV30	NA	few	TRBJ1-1	TGTGCCTGGAGTAACTACCTACAGGGTGAAGCTTTCTTT	CAWSNYLQGEAFF
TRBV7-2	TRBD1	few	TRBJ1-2	TGTGCCAGCAGCTTGGACAGGCTTCCACTCTATGGCTACACCTTC	CASSLDRLPLYGYTF
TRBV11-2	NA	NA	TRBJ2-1	TGTGCCAGCAGCATAGGACCCAATGAGCAGTTCTTC	CASSIGPNEQFF
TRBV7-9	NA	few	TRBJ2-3	TGTGCCAGCAGCGTGGCAGGGCTCAGCACAGATACGCAGTATTTT	CASSVAGLSTDTQYF
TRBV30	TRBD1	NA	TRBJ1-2	TGTGCCTGGAGTCTATGGGACAGGAGATATGGCTACACCTTC	CAWSLWDRRYGYTF
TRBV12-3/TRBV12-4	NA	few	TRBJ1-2	TGTGCCAGCAGCCCAAGGGACATCCTTGGCTACACCTTC	CASSPRDILGYTF
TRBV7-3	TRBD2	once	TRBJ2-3	TGTGCCAGCAGCTCCCTGGGGCGGGGGGGGACAGATACGCAGTATTTT	CASSSLGRGGTDTQYF
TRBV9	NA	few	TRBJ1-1	TGTGCCAGCAGCCCCCGGCTCCTAAACACTGAAGCTTTCTTT	CASSPRLLNTEAFF
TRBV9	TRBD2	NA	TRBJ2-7	TGTGCCAGCAGCGTAGTCCAGGGAGGGGAGCAGTACTTC	CASSVVQGGEQYF
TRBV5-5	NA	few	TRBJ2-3	TGTGCCAGCAGCTTGGCCACAGGGACTAGCACAGATACGCAGTATTTT	CASSLATGTSTDTQYF
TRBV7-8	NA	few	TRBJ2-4	TGTGCCAGCAGCGTAGTCGGTTTATCCAGGGTCGGCGCGGGAAACATTCAGTACTTC	CASSVVGLSRVGAGNIQYF
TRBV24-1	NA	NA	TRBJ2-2	TGTGCCACCAGTGATTTGCTGTACCAGTCCGGTGGGGAGCTGTTTTTT	CATSDLLYQSGGELFF
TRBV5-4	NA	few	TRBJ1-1	TGTGCCAGCAGCTTGGCGGGGGCCGCTGAAGCTTTCTTT	CASSLAGAAEAFF
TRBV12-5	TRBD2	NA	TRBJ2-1	TGTGCTAGTGGCGGGAGGACTAGCGTATCCTACAATGAGCAGTTCTTC	CASGGRTSVSYNEQFF
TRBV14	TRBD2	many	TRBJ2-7	TGTGCCAGCAGCCAAGAAGCGGGGCTCTCCTACGAGCAGTACTTC	CASSQEAGLSYEQYF
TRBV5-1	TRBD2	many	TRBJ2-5	TGCGCCAGCGGGCGGGGGCAAGAGACCCAGTACTTC	CASGRGQETQYF
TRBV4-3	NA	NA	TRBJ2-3	TGCGCCAGCAGCCAAGCAAGCAGCGGCACAGATACGCAGTATTTT	CASSQASSGTDTQYF
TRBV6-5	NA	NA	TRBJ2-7	TGTGCCAGCAGTTACGCCTTGGGGTCGGACCACGAGCAGTACTTC	CASSYALGSDHEQYF
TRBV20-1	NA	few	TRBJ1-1	TGCAGTGCTAGAGATCTGGGTTTTACTGAAGCTTTCTTT	CSARDLGFTEAFF
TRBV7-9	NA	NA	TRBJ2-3	TGTGCCAGCAGCTTAGCGGACGTTGATACGCAGTATTTT	CASSLADVDTQYF
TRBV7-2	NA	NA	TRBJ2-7	TGTGCCAGCAGCTCCTCCGGGGCCCTGAGCTCCTACGAGCAGTACTTC	CASSSSGALSSYEQYF
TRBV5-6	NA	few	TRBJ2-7	TGTGCCAGCAGCTTTTCGGTTCGATACACTCGCTACGAGCAGTACTTC	CASSFSVRYTRYEQYF
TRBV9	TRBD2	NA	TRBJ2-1	TGTGCCAGCAGCGTTCAAGCGGGAAGTGAGCAGTTCTTC	CASSVQAGSEQFF
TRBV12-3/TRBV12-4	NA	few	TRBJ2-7	TGTGCCAGCAGCTCCTTCAGCGGCTACGAGCAGTACTTC	CASSSFSGYEQYF
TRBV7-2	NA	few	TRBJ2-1	TGTGCCAGCAGCTTAAGTTCGGAGGGCCGAGAGGGGGGAAAAAGCTCCTACAATGAGCAGTTCTTC	CASSLSSEGREGGKSSYNEQFF
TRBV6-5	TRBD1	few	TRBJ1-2	TGTGCCAGCAGTTACACTCTAGGAGGGGGCGAGAACGGCTACACCTTC	CASSYTLGGGENGYTF
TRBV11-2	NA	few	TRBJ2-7	TGTGCCAGCAGCTCCCGCGGGACCGCGGAGCAGTACTTC	CASSSRGTAEQYF